Presented here are 5 T cell receptor beta chains from one specimen sequenced in a study of cytomegalovirus exposure and HLA in healthy donors. The data were produced by immunoSEQ multiplex PCR, yet TCRdb's version contains in-frame clones alone and is incomplete. The sample includes under 200,000 clones, roughly 91% seen only once; the top ten take 4% to 4.5%. Source material: PBMCs. The receptors shown here come from a man in his late teens or twenties in good health and CMV-seropositive.

J is TRBJ2-7 and V is TRBV5-1, with D possibly being TRBD2 (5 bases). V was trimmed by 0 bases and J by 4 bases, leaving 11 bases between them. CDR3 length equals 14 residues. In germline, CDR1 is SGHRS, CDR2 YFSETQ. The CDR3 spells CASSLVRGRYEQYF. Written as DNA, the CDR3 is TGCGCCAGCAGCTTGGTGAGAGGGAGATACGAGCAGTACTTC.

The chain links TRBV9 to TRBJ2-4; 10 nucleotides match TRBD2. The CDR3 is made up of 14 amino acids. The germline gives CDR1 SGDLS, CDR2 YYNGEE. J gave up 9 bases and V 3 bases, and 6 bases lay outside the gene matches. For the CDR3, the DNA is TGTGCCAGCAGCGAGCGGGAGGGGTCGGGCATTCAGTACTTC. As protein: CASSEREGSGIQYF. The full variable domain, completed using reference TRBV9 and TRBJ2-4, is DSGVTQTPKHLITATGQRVTLRCSPRSGDLSVYWYQQSLDQGLQFLIQYYNGEERAKGNILERFSAQQFPDLHSELNLSSLELGDSALYFCASSEREGSGIQYFGAGTRLSVL.

This clone was detected once. The rearrangement links TRBV18 to TRBJ1-3; the D is unclear. CDR1 and CDR2 from the germline V gene are KGHSH and LQKENI. V was shortened by 3 bases and J by 0 bases, with 12 bases between the two germline ends. CDR3 length: 16 residues. The CDR3 DNA sequence: TGTGCCAGCTCACCGTTTGAGAATAACTCTGGAAACACCATATATTTT. Translating it yields CASSPFENNSGNTIYF.

This clone was seen a single time. The chain joins TRBV6-1 to TRBJ2-7; D remains ambiguous. The CDR3 runs to 14 residues. V lost 1 base, J lost 2 bases, and 9 bases lay in between. Germline lookup yields CDR1 MNHNS and CDR2 SASEGT. This chain's CDR3 is CASSEGWRTYEQYF. CDR3 coding DNA: TGTGCCAGCAGTGAAGGGTGGAGAACCTACGAGCAGTACTTC.

The gene calls are TRBV6-1 and TRBJ2-7; 12 bases are shared with TRBD2. The CDR3 contains 15 residues. The germline gives CDR1 MNHNS, CDR2 SASEGT. J lost 4 bases, V lost 4 bases, and 5 bases had no gene match. CDR3 protein: CASSVLAGGPYEQYF. The CDR3, as DNA: TGTGCCAGCAGTGTTCTAGCGGGAGGGCCTTACGAGCAGTACTTC.